This passage covers 5 T cell receptor beta chains from one sample sequenced in a study of blood T cell repertoires in COVID-19. Some clones are missing from TCRdb's copy, which holds only in-frame ones; the method was immunoSEQ multiplex PCR. The table records 250,000 to 350,000 clones, about 89% of them present only once. Material for sequencing was peripheral blood. These TCRs come from a young man with acute or convalescent COVID-19.

The chain employs TRBV24-1 and TRBJ2-7; D possibly corresponds to TRBD1 (6 bases). Germline CDR1 is KGHDR and CDR2 is SFDVKD. Deletions cut 5 bases from V and 0 bases from J, with 19 bases between. CDR3 length equals 17 residues. The CDR3 DNA reads as TGTGCCACCAGTGCCTTACAGAGTAGGGGGTCCTCCTACGAGCAGTACTTC. The encoded protein is CATSALQSRGSSYEQYF.

This clone came up once. This chain joins TRBV6-5 and TRBJ1-4, with 8 bases matching TRBD1. CDR3 size: 16 residues. Trimming took 0 bases from V and 7 from J; bases not matched to a gene: 7. CDR1 and CDR2 from the germline V gene are MNHEY and SVGAGI. CDR3 DNA: TGTGCCAGCAGTTACTCGAGGACAGGGTTGGGTGAAAAACTGTTTTTT. Translating gives CASSYSRTGLGEKLFF.

The V call is TRBV5-4, the J call TRBJ1-2, with 8 positions matching TRBD1. V lost 1 base, J lost 8 bases, and 13 bases stayed unmatched. The CDR3 has 16 residues. CDR1 is SGHNT and CDR2 is YYREEE in the germline V gene (reference sequence). The CDR3 protein is CASSLSWLDREGGYTF. For the CDR3, the DNA is TGTGCCAGCAGCTTGTCGTGGTTGGACAGGGAAGGCGGCTACACCTTC.

V gene TRBV29-1 combines with J gene TRBJ2-4; the match to TRBD2 covers 15 bases. CDR3 length: 16 amino acids. V shed 6 bases, J shed 7 bases, and the junction held 10 bases outside the gene matches. CDR1 and CDR2 from the germline V gene are SQVTM and ANQGSEA. CDR3 region: CSVETGTSGRLNIQYF. In nucleotides, the CDR3 is TGCAGCGTCGAAACCGGGACTAGCGGGAGGTTGAACATTCAGTACTTC.

This chain links TRBV9 with TRBJ2-6, with D possibly matching TRBD1 (5 bases). Germline values: CDR1 SGDLS, CDR2 YYNGEE. The length of the CDR3 is 15 residues. The germline V and J ends were trimmed by 2 bases and 2 bases, with 8 bases remaining between them. Here the CDR3 reads CASSVQGAGANVLTF. The DNA for the CDR3 is TGTGCCAGCAGCGTTCAGGGTGCTGGGGCCAACGTCCTGACTTTC.